One TCR beta chain is described in this entry. In the original workflow: Reference gene primers were amplified, and this amplification served to estimate nucleated cell counts. Here immunoSEQ multiplex PCR was the method, and the copy in TCRdb shows in-frame clones only, minus some. V and J calls and clone size come straight from that table; D and trimming were deduced from the DNA. The data hold approximately 290,000 clones, with about 85% observed a single time. The Seattle patients, enrolled during active infection, were followed longitudinally. This sample stems from a study of blood T cell repertoires in COVID-19. Study information: Sites in the United States, Italy and Spain provided acute and convalescent COVID-19 samples. In each case, the material was cDNA or gDNA derived from T cells, B-cell-depleted T cells, or PBMCs.

The CDR3 loop spans 13 amino acids. V was shortened by 0 bases and J by 5 bases, with 5 bases between the two germline ends. CDR1 LNHDA and CDR2 SQIVND come from the germline V gene (reference sequence). This receptor was taken from a human donor with COVID-19, enrolled during active disease. The donor label of this sample is uncertain. The sequencing input was peripheral blood. V gene TRBV19 combines with J gene TRBJ1-5; D ambiguous. The DNA of the CDR3 is TGTGCCAGTAGTATAGATCAGGATCAGCCCCAGCATTTT. Protein: CASSIDQDQPQHF.